Following are 11 T cell receptor beta chains from one sample sequenced in a study of blood T cell repertoires in COVID-19. Sequencing was performed with immunoSEQ multiplex PCR; in TCRdb, only in-frame clones are kept and a portion is missing. The data hold approximately 330,000 clones, with about 87% observed a single time. Specimen: peripheral blood. Receptor source: a man under 40 with COVID-19, enrolled during active disease.

This sequence joins TRBV15 and TRBJ2-1; 12 bases match TRBD2. Germline V gene lookup returns CDR1 LNHNV and CDR2 YYDKDF (reference sequence). Trimming removed 1 base from V and 10 bases from J; junction bases left unmatched: 8. This CDR3 spans 16 amino acids. The CDR3 loop reads CATSRGMTSGSPEQFF. In DNA form, the CDR3 reads TGTGCCACCAGCAGAGGAATGACTAGCGGGAGCCCAGAGCAGTTCTTC.

With respect to this clone: The sample carries other DNA sequences with the same CDR3. The chain couples TRBV6-2 or TRBV6-3 to TRBJ1-5, with D maybe TRBD1 (5 bases). CDR1 MNHEY and CDR2 SVGEGT come from the germline V gene. Trimming cost V 2 bases and J 6 bases, with 11 bases left between them. CDR3 length: 14 amino acids. The DNA for the CDR3 is TGTGCCAGCAGTTACACAGGCTCGGGTCAGCCCCAGCATTTT. Amino acids: CASSYTGSGQPQHF.

The rearrangement joins TRBV29-1 to TRBJ1-2, with TRBD1 identical over 9 bases. Unmatched junction bases numbered 16, after V lost 7 bases and J lost 4 bases. Looked up from germline, CDR1 is SQVTM and CDR2 is ANQGSEA. The CDR3 is 16 residues long. The CDR3 sequence: CSAIGMTGTGSYGYTF. CDR3 DNA sequence: TGCAGCGCAATTGGGATGACCGGGACAGGGTCCTATGGCTACACCTTC.

The chain links TRBV24-1 to TRBJ1-5, with D unresolved. Germline V gene sequence: CDR1 KGHDR, CDR2 SFDVKD. Trimming removed 3 bases at V and 2 bases at J, with 7 bases between. This CDR3 comprises 14 residues. For the CDR3, the DNA is TGTGCCACCAGTGATCCTAACGGCAATCAGCCCCAGCATTTT. Residues: CATSDPNGNQPQHF.

This clone was counted a single time. This sequence joins TRBV6-5 and TRBJ2-2, with D possibly being TRBD2 (7 bases). Germline-derived CDR1 and CDR2 are MNHEY and SVGAGI. The CDR3 extends over 13 amino acids. V was pared by 7 bases and J by 7 bases, with 13 bases between. The CDR3 DNA follows: TGTGCCAGCAAGGGGGGGGCGGTCGGGGAGCTGTTTTTT. It yields the protein CASKGGAVGELFF.

The J gene is TRBJ2-7, the V gene TRBV19; 9 nucleotides line up with TRBD2. The germline gives CDR1 LNHDA, CDR2 SQIVND (reference sequence). The V gene end was trimmed by 5 bases and the J gene end by 2 bases; junction bases not matched to a gene: 10. CDR3 length: 16 residues. The CDR3 protein is CASSQGWRGGPYEQYF. The CDR3 DNA is TGTGCCAGTAGTCAGGGATGGCGGGGGGGCCCCTACGAGCAGTACTTC.

The chain is built from TRBV7-8 and TRBJ2-1, with 7 bases fitting TRBD1. The CDR3 spans 15 residues. The J segment lost 8 bases and the V segment lost 5 bases, leaving 12 bases of the junction unmatched. The germline V gene encodes CDR1 SGHVS and CDR2 FQNEAQ. This CDR3 reads CASSGDRAIGDEQFF. The CDR3 nucleotides read TGTGCCAGCAGCGGAGACAGGGCGATTGGGGATGAGCAGTTCTTC. The variable domain in full, with the rest retrieved from reference TRBV7-8 and TRBJ2-1, is GAGVSQSPRYKVAKRGQDVALRCDPISGHVSLFWYQQALGQGPEFLTYFQNEAQLDKSGLPSDRFFAERPEGSVSTLKIQRTQQEDSAVYLCASSGDRAIGDEQFFGPGTRLTVL.

V usage is TRBV6-2 or TRBV6-3 and J usage is TRBJ1-6, with D perhaps matching TRBD1 (5 bases). The V end was cut by 6 bases, the J end by 7 bases, with 10 bases between. The CDR3 is made up of 13 amino acids. Per the germline V gene, CDR1 is MNHEY and CDR2 is SVGEGT. In nucleotides, the CDR3 is TGTGCCAGCAGCAACCGGGGGAATTCACCCCTCCACTTT. Translated: CASSNRGNSPLHF.

The genes are TRBV7-2 and TRBJ1-1, with D tentatively TRBD1 (5 bases). The CDR3 covers 14 residues. The V gene's germline CDR1 is SGHTA and CDR2 FQGNSA. The V end lost 1 base, the J end lost 4 bases, and 10 bases lay between the germline ends. The CDR3 DNA sequence: TGTGCCAGCAGCTTAGAAAGGGGAGGCACTGAAGCTTTCTTT. Protein: CASSLERGGTEAFF.

This sequence joins TRBV6-5 and TRBJ1-4, with 9 bases fitting TRBD1. V lost 2 bases, J lost 7 bases, and 2 bases stayed unmatched. Germline CDR1 and CDR2: MNHEY and SVGAGI. This CDR3 region has 14 residues. This CDR3 reads CASSYRDRVEKLFF. The CDR3 coding sequence is TGTGCCAGCAGTTACAGGGACAGGGTTGAAAAACTGTTTTTT.

The rearrangement links TRBV19 to TRBJ1-6; 9 bases map to TRBD1. Germline-derived CDR1 and CDR2 are LNHDA and SQIVND (reference sequence). V was clipped by 6 bases and J by 7 bases; unmatched bases: 4. The CDR3 loop spans 14 amino acids. CDR3 nucleotides: TGTGCCAGTAGAACCGGGACAGGGAATTCACCCCTCCACTTT. Translated: CASRTGTGNSPLHF.